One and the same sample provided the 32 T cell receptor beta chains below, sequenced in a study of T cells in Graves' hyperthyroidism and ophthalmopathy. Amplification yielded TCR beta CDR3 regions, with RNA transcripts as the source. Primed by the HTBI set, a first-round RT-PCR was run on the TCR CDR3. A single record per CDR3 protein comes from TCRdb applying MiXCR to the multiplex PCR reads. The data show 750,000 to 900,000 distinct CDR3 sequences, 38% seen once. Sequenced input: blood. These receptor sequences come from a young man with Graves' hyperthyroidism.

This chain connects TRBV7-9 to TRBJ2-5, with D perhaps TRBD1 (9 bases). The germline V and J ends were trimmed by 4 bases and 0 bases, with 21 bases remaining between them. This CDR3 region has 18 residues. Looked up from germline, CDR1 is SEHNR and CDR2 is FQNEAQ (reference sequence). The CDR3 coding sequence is TGTGCCAGCAGCTACCTGGGACAGGGCGGGGGGCACCAAGAGACCCAGTACTTC. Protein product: CASSYLGQGGGHQETQYF.

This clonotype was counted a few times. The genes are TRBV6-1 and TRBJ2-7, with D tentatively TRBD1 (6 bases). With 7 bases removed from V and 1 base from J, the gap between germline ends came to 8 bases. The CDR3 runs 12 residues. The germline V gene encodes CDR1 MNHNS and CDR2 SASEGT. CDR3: CASITGSYEQYF. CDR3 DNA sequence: TGTGCCAGCATTACAGGGTCCTACGAGCAGTACTTC.

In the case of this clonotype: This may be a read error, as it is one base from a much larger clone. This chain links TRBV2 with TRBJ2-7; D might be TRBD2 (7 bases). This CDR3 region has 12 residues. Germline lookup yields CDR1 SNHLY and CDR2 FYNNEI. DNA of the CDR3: TGTGCCCGCAGCGGGGACAACTACGAGCAGTACTTC. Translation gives CARSGDNYEQYF.

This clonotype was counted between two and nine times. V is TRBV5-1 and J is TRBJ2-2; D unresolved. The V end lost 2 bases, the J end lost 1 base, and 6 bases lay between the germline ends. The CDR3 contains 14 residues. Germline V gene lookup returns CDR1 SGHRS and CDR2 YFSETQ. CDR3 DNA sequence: TGCGCCAGCAGCTTCTGGGGGAACACCGGGGAGCTGTTTTTT. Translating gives CASSFWGNTGELFF. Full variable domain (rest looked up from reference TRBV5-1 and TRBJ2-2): KAGVTQTPRYLIKTRGQQVTLSCSPISGHRSVSWYQQTPGQGLQFLFEYFSETQRNKGNFPGRFSGRQFSNSRSEMNVSTLELGDSALYLCASSFWGNTGELFFGEGSRLTVL.

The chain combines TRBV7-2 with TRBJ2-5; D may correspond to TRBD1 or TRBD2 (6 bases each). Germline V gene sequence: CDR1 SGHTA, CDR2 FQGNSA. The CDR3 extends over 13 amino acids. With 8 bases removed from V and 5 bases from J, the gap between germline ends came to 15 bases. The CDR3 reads CASAKGGPETQYF. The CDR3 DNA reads TGTGCCAGCGCTAAGGGGGGCCCCGAGACCCAGTACTTC. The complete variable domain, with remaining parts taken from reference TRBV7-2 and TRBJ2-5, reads GAGVSQSPSNKVTEKGKDVELRCDPISGHTALYWYRQSLGQGLEFLIYFQGNSAPDKSGLPSDRFSAERTGGSVSTLTIQRTQQEDSAVYLCASAKGGPETQYFGPGTRLLVL.

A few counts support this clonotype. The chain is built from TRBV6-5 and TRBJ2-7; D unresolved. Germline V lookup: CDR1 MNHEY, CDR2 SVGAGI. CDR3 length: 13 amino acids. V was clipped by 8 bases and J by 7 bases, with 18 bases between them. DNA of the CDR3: TGTGCCAGCGGGTTGGACGGGCTGCTTGAGCAGTACTTC. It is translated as CASGLDGLLEQYF.

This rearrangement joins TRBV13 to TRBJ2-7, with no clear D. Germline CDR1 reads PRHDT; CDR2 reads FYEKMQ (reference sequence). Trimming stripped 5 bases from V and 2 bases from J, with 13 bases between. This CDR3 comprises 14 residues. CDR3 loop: CASSTPLGAYEQYF. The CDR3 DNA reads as TGTGCCAGCAGCACTCCTCTAGGCGCCTACGAGCAGTACTTC.

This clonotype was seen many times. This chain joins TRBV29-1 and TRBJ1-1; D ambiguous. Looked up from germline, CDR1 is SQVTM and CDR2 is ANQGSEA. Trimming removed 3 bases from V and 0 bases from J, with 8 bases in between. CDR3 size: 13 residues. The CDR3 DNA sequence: TGCAGCGTTGAGTCCAGCTTGAACACTGAAGCTTTCTTT. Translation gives CSVESSLNTEAFF.

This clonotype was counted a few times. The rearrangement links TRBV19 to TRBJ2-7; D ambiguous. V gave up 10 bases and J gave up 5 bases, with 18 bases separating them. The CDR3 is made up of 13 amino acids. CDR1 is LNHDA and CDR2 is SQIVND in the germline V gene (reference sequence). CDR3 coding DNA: TGTGCCACCGCACCGGATTATGGGCACGAGCAGTACTTC. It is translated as CATAPDYGHEQYF.

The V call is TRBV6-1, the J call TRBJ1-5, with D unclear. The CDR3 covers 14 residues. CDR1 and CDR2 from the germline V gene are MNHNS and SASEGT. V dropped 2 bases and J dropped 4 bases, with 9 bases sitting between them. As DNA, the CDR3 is TGTGCCAGCAGTGAATTATCCGATAATCAGCCCCAGCATTTT. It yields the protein CASSELSDNQPQHF.

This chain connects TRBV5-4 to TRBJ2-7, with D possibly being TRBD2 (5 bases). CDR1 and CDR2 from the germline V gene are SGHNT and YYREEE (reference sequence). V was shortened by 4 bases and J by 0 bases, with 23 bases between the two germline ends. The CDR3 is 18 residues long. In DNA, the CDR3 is TGTGCCAGCAGCCAAGATACGGCGCGGGCTACCTACTCCTACGAGCAGTACTTC. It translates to CASSQDTARATYSYEQYF. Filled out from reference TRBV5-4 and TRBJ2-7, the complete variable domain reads ETGVTQSPTHLIKTRGQQVTLRCSSQSGHNTVSWYQQALGQGPQFIFQYYREEENGRGNFPPRFSGLQFPNYSSELNVNALELDDSALYLCASSQDTARATYSYEQYFGPGTRLTVT.

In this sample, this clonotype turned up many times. The CDR3 is CASSLEQMNTEAFF. Here the CDR3 DNA reads TGCGCCAGCAGCTTGGAACAGATGAACACTGAAGCTTTCTTT. The rearrangement joins TRBV5-1 to TRBJ1-1, with D uncertain. Germline CDR1 SGHRS, CDR2 YFSETQ. The germline V and J ends were trimmed by 0 bases and 0 bases, with 6 bases remaining between them. This CDR3 has 14 amino acids.

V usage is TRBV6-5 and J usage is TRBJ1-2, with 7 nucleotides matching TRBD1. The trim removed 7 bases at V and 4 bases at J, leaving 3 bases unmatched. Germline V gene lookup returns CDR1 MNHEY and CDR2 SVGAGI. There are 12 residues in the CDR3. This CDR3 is CASTAGGYGYTF. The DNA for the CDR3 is TGTGCCAGCACCGCAGGGGGCTATGGCTACACCTTC.

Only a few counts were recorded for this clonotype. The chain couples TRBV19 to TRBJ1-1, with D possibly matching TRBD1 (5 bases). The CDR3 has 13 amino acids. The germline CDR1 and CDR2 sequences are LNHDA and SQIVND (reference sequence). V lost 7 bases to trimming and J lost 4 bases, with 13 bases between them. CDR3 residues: CASIPGVGTEAFF. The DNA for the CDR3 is TGTGCCAGTATTCCGGGGGTCGGCACTGAAGCTTTCTTT.

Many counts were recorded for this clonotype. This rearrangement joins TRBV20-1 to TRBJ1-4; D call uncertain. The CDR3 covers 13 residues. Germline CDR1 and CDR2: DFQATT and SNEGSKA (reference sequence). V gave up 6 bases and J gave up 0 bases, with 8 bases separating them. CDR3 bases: TGCAGTGCCGTGGAAGCAACTAATGAAAAACTGTTTTTT. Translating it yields CSAVEATNEKLFF.

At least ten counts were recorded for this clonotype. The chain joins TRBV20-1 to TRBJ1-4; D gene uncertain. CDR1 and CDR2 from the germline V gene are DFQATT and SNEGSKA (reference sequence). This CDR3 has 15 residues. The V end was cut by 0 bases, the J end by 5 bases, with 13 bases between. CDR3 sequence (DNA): TGCAGTGCTAGAGATAGGCAGGACCACAATGAAAAACTGTTTTTT. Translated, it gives CSARDRQDHNEKLFF.

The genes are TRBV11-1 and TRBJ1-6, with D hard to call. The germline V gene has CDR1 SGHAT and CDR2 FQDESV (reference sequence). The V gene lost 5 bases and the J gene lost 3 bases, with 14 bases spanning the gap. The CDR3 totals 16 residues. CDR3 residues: CASSHPGSIYNSPLHF. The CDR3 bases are TGTGCCAGCAGCCACCCGGGCAGCATCTATAATTCACCCCTCCACTTT.

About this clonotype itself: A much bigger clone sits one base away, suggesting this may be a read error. The CDR3 DNA sequence: TGCAGTGCTAGAGATCAGGGGCGAATCTATGGCTACACCTTC. This sequence encodes CSARDQGRIYGYTF. V is TRBV20-1 and J is TRBJ1-2, with D perhaps matching TRBD1 (6 bases). The length of the CDR3 is 14 residues. Trimming took off 0 bases at V and 4 bases at J, with 12 bases between the two ends. The germline CDR1 and CDR2 sequences are DFQATT and SNEGSKA (reference sequence).

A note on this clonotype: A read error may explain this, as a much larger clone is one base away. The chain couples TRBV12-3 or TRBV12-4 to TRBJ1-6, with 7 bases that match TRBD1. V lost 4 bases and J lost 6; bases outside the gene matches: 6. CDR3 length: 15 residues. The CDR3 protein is CASSSATGINSPLHF. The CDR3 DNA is TGTGCCAGCAGTTCGGCGACAGGGATTAATTCACCCCTCCACTTT.

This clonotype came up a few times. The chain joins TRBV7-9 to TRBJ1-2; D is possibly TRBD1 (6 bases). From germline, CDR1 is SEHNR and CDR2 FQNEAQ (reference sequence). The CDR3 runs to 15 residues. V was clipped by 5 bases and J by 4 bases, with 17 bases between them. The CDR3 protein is CASSPVEGGRYGYTF. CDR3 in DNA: TGTGCCAGCAGCCCAGTGGAGGGGGGCCGCTATGGCTACACCTTC.

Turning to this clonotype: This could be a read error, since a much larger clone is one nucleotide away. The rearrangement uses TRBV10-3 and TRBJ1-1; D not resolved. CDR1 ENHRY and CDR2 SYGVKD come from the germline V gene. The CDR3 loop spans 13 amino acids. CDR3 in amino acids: CASSYGRSTEAFF. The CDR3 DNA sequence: TGTGCCAGCAGTTACGGACGGAGCACTGAAGCTTTCTTT.

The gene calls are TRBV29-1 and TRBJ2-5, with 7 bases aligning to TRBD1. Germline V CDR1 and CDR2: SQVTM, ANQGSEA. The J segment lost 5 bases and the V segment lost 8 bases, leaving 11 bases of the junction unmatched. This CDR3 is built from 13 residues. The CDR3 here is CSFSYRGGETQYF. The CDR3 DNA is TGCAGCTTCTCATACAGGGGCGGGGAGACCCAGTACTTC.

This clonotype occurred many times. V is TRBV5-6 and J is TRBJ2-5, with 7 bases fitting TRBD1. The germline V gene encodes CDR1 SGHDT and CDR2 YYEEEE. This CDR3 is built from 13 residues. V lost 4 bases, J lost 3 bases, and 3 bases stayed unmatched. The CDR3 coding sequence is TGTGCCAGCAGCAGAGGACAGGAAGAGACCCAGTACTTC. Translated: CASSRGQEETQYF.

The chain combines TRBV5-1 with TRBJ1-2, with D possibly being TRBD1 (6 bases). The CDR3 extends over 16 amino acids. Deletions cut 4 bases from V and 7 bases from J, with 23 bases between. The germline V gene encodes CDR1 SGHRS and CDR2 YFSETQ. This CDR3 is CASSDPLRQAEGGYTF. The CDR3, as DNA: TGCGCCAGCAGCGACCCGCTACGACAGGCCGAGGGTGGCTACACCTTC.

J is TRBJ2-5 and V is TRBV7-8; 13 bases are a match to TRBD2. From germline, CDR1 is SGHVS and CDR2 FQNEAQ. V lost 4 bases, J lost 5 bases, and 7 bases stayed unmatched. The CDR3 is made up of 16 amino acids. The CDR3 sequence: CASSWAGTSGAETQYF. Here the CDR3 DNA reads TGTGCCAGCAGCTGGGCCGGGACTAGCGGGGCGGAGACCCAGTACTTC.

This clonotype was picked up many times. CDR3 sequence (DNA): TGCAGTGCTATGGGTACACGCCTCAATCAGCCCCAGCATTTT. This gives the protein CSAMGTRLNQPQHF. This chain connects TRBV20-1 to TRBJ1-5; D gene unclear. The ends were cut back, 4 bases at V and 3 bases at J, with 13 bases in the middle. Looked up from germline, CDR1 is DFQATT and CDR2 is SNEGSKA (reference sequence). This CDR3 contains 14 residues.

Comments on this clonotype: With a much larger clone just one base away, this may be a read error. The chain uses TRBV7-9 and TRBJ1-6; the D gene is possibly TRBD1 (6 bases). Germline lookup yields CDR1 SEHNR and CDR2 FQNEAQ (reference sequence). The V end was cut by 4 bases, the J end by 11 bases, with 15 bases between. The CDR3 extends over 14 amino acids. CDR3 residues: CASSSQGSDAPLHF. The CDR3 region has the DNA TGTGCCAGCAGCTCACAGGGATCTGACGCACCCCTCCACTTT.

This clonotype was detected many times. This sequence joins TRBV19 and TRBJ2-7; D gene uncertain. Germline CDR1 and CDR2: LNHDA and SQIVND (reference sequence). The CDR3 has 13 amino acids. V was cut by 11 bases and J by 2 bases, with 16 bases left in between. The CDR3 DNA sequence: TGTGCCTCCTCCTGGGCAGGAACCTACGAGCAGTACTTC. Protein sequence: CASSWAGTYEQYF.

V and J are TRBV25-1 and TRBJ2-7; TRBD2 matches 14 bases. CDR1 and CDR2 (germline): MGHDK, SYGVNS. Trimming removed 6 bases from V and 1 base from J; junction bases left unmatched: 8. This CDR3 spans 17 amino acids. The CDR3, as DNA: TGTGCCAGCAGCTATGGACTAGCGGGGGGAGATTCCTACGAGCAGTACTTC. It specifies CASSYGLAGGDSYEQYF.

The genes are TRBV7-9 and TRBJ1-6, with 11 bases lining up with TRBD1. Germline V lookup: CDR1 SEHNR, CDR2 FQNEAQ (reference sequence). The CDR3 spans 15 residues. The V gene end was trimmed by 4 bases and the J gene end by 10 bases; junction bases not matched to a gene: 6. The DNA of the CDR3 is TGTGCCAGCAGCTCCGGGACAGGGGGTAGGTCACCCCTCCACTTT. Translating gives CASSSGTGGRSPLHF.

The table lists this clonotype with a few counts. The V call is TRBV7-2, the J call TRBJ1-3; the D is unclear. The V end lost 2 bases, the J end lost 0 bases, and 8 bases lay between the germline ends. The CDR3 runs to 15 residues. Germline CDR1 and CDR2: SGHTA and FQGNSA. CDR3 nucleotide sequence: TGTGCCAGCAGCTTAATGGGTAACTCTGGAAACACCATATATTTT. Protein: CASSLMGNSGNTIYF.

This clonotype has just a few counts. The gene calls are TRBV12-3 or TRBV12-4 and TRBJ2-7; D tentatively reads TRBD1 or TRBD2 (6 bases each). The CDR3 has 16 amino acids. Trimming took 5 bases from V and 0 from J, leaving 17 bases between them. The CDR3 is CASSLGVGGSSYEQYF. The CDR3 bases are TGTGCCAGCAGTCTGGGGGTGGGGGGCAGCTCCTACGAGCAGTACTTC.